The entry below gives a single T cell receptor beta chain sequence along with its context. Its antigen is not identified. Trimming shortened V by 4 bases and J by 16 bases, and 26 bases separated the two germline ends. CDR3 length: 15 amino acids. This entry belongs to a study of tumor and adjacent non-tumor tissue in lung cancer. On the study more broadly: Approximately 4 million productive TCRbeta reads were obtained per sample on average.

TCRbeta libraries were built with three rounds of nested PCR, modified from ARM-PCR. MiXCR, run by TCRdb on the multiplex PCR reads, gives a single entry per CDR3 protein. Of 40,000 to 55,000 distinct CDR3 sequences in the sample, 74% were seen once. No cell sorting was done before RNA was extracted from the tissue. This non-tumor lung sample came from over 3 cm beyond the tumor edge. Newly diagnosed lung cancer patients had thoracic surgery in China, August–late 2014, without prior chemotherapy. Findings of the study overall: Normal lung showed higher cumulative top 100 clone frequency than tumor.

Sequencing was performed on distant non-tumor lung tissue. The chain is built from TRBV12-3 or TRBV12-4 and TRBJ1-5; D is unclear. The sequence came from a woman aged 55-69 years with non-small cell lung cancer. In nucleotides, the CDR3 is TGTGCCAGCAGTTCGAGAGAACAGCCGAATCAGCCCCTACATTTT. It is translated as CASSSREQPNQPLHF.